The 10 T cell receptor beta chains in this list originate from one sample, sequenced in a study of blood T cell repertoires in COVID-19. Profiled with immunoSEQ multiplex PCR; TCRdb holds only in-frame clones, not every one. The data hold about 150,000 clones, with approximately 78% observed a single time. Sequencing was carried out using peripheral blood. The receptors come from a human donor with acute or convalescent COVID-19. The donor label of this sample is uncertain.

CDR3 protein: CASSFGTVYSGNTIYF. CDR3 coding DNA: TGTGCCAGCAGCTTTGGGACAGTATACTCTGGAAACACCATATATTTT. This rearrangement joins TRBV5-4 to TRBJ1-3; 7 bases fit TRBD1. Germline V gene sequence: CDR1 SGHNT, CDR2 YYREEE (reference sequence). V gave up 2 bases and J gave up 0 bases; unmatched junction bases: 5. The CDR3 spans 16 residues.

Written as DNA, the CDR3 is TGTGCCTGGAGTATAACTTCCTATGGCTACACCTTC. Amino acid sequence: CAWSITSYGYTF. The chain carries TRBV30 and TRBJ1-2; unclear D gene. V lost 2 bases, J lost 4 bases, and 8 bases lay in between. The CDR3 length is 12 residues. CDR1 GTSNPN and CDR2 SVGIG come from the germline V gene (reference sequence).

J is TRBJ2-1 and V is TRBV2; 8 bases agree with TRBD2. V lost 1 base, J lost 4 bases, and 3 bases stayed unmatched. Germline CDR1 SNHLY, CDR2 FYNNEI. The CDR3 spans 15 residues. CDR3 amino acids: CASSEGRGGYNEQFF. The CDR3, as DNA: TGTGCCAGCAGTGAAGGTCGGGGGGGTTACAATGAGCAGTTCTTC.

V gene TRBV4-1 combines with J gene TRBJ1-5; D is perhaps TRBD1 (5 bases). The CDR3 has 14 residues. V lost 5 bases, J lost 4 bases, and 12 bases lay in between. From germline, CDR1 is MGHRA and CDR2 YSYEKL. The CDR3 nucleotides read TGCGCCAGCAGCGATACAGGTCGGAATCAGCCCCAGCATTTT. Residues: CASSDTGRNQPQHF.

The gene calls are TRBV5-6 and TRBJ2-2; a possible D gene is TRBD1 (6 bases). CDR3 length equals 13 residues. In germline, CDR1 is SGHDT, CDR2 YYEEEE. The germline V and J ends were trimmed by 6 bases and 3 bases, with 9 bases remaining between them. The CDR3 nucleotides are TGTGCCAGCAAGGGGGTCGACACCGGGGAGCTGTTTTTT. This translates into CASKGVDTGELFF.

The chain carries TRBV2 and TRBJ2-2, with 9 bases aligning to TRBD1. CDR1 and CDR2 from the germline V gene are SNHLY and FYNNEI. V lost 5 bases to trimming and J lost 3 bases; unmatched junction nucleotides: 4. The CDR3 has 15 residues. The CDR3 region has the DNA TGTGCCAGCAGTAGGACAGGGGTCGACACCGGGGAGCTGTTTTTT. This sequence encodes CASSRTGVDTGELFF.

The chain recombines TRBV7-9 with TRBJ1-5; D is ambiguous. The V gene lost 5 bases and the J gene lost 5 bases, with 10 bases spanning the gap. Germline values: CDR1 SEHNR, CDR2 FQNEAQ (reference sequence). The CDR3 sequence is 13 residues long. CDR3 protein: CASSKGSYQPQHF. CDR3 sequence (DNA): TGTGCCAGCAGCAAAGGTTCCTATCAGCCCCAGCATTTT.

The chain joins TRBV29-1 to TRBJ2-3; 9 bases fit TRBD2. Unmatched junction bases numbered 6, after V lost 5 bases and J lost 0 bases. CDR3 length: 15 residues. Looked up from germline, CDR1 is SQVTM and CDR2 is ANQGSEA. CDR3 DNA: TGCAGCGTTCTTCCAGCGGGGGGTAGCACAGATACGCAGTATTTT. Translation gives CSVLPAGGSTDTQYF.

This chain uses TRBV6-6 with TRBJ1-5; D remains unclear. Germline V gene sequence: CDR1 MNHNY, CDR2 SVGAGI (reference sequence). The CDR3 is made up of 14 amino acids. Trimming left V 6 bases short and J 7 bases short, with 16 bases between. The CDR3 region is CASSSHQGDQPQHF. DNA of the CDR3: TGTGCCAGCAGCTCCCACCAAGGAGACCAGCCCCAGCATTTT.

The genes are TRBV19 and TRBJ2-7; tentative D call: TRBD1 (6 bases). The V and J ends lost 3 bases and 0 bases respectively, with 12 bases between them. Germline-derived CDR1 and CDR2 are LNHDA and SQIVND (reference sequence). The CDR3 is 15 amino acids. CDR3 region: CASSISGTNSYEQYF. The CDR3 coding sequence is TGTGCCAGTAGTATTTCCGGGACAAACTCCTACGAGCAGTACTTC.